This TCR beta chain was identified during a study of regulatory T cells in long-lasting Graves disease. The germline V gene has CDR1 DFQATT and CDR2 SNEGSKA (reference sequence). This CDR3 is built from 15 residues. Trimming removed 3 bases from V and 11 bases from J; junction bases left unmatched: 14. This clonotype was counted a few times. Time point denoted: newly diagnosed GD, antithyroid drugs for less than 3 months. PBMCs provided the RNA from which the TCR library was made. To make TCR beta libraries, researchers used iRepertoire HTBI primers and Arm-PCR of CDR3 regions. Each CDR3 protein is one row after TCRdb ran MiXCR on the multiplex PCR reads. Found here are over 500,000 distinct CDR3 sequences, roughly 15% of them singletons; the top ten hold 18%. The same sample was also used in a study of T cells in Graves' hyperthyroidism and ophthalmopathy. As that report states: Initially, a first-round RT-PCR of the TCR CDR3 employed the HTBI primer set.

This receptor was identified in a woman aged 25 to 39 with Graves disease. The V and J genes are TRBV20-1 and TRBJ1-1; the match to TRBD1 covers 11 bases. Sample: peripheral blood mononuclear cells (PBMCs), taken at new diagnosis, from a patient treated with antithyroid drugs. The CDR3 loop is CSASRTGGPSGGAFF. The CDR3 DNA reads TGCAGTGCTAGTAGGACAGGGGGCCCTAGCGGAGGGGCTTTCTTT.